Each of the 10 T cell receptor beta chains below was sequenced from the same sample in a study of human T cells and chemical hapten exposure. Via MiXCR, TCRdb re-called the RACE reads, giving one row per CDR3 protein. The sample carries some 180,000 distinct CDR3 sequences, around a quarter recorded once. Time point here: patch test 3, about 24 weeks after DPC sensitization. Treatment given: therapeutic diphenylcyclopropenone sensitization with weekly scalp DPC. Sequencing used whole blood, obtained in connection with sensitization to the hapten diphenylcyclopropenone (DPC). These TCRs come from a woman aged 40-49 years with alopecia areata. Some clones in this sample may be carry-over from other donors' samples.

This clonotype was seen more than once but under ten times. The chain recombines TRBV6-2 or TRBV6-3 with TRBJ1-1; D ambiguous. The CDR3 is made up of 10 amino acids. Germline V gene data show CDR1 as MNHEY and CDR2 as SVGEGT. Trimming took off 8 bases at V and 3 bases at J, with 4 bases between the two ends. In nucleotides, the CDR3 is TGTGCCAGCGGCCACACTGAAGCTTTCTTT. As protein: CASGHTEAFF.

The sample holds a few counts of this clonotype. The CDR3 coding sequence is TGTGCCAGCTCCCCCCGAAGTGAGGGGCGTATGAAGCAGTTCTTC. It translates to CASSPRSEGRMKQFF. This chain uses TRBV18 with TRBJ2-1; D is tentatively TRBD1 or TRBD2 (5 bases each). Germline V lookup: CDR1 KGHSH, CDR2 LQKENI. The CDR3 has 15 residues. The germline V and J ends were trimmed by 6 bases and 11 bases, with 23 bases remaining between them.

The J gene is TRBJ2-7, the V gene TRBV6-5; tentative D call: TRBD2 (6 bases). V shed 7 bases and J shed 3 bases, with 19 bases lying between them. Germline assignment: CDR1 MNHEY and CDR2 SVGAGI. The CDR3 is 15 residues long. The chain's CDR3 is CASNGYTGAFYEQYF. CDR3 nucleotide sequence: TGTGCCAGCAACGGGTATACGGGAGCCTTCTACGAGCAGTACTTC.

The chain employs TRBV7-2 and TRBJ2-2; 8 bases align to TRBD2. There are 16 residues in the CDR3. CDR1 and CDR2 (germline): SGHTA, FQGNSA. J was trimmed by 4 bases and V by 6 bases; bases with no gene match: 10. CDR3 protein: CASSPGGISITGELFF. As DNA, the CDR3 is TGTGCCAGCAGTCCGGGGGGGATATCGATCACCGGGGAGCTGTTTTTT.

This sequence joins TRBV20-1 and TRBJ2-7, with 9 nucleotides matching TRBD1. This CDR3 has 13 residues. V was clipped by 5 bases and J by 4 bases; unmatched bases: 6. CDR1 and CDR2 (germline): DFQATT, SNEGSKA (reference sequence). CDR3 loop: CSALQGAGYEQYF. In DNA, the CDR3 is TGCAGTGCTTTACAGGGGGCGGGATACGAGCAGTACTTC.

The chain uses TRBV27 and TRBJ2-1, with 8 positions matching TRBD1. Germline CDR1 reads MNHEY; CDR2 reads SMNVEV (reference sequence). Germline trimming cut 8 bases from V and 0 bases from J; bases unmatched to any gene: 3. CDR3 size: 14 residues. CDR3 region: CASGRGLSYNEQFF. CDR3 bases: TGTGCCAGCGGCAGGGGGCTCTCCTACAATGAGCAGTTCTTC.

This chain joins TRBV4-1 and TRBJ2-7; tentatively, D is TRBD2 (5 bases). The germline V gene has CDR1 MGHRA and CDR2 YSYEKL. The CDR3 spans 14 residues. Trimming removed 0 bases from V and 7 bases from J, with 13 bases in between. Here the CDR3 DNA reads TGCGCCAGCAGCCAAGATGAAAGAGGGCAAGAGCAGTACTTC. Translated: CASSQDERGQEQYF.

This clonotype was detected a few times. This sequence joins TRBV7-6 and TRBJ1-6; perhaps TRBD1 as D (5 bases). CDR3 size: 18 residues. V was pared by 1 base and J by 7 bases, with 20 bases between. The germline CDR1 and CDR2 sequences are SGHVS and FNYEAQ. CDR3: CASSLGGGTGVTNSPLHF. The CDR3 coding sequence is TGTGCCAGCAGCTTAGGCGGTGGGACGGGGGTCACAAATTCACCCCTCCACTTT. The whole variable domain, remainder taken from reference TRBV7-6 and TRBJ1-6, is GAGVSQSPRYKVTKRGQDVALRCDPISGHVSLYWYRQALGQGPEFLTYFNYEAQQDKSGLPNDRFSAERPEGSISTLTIQRTEQRDSAMYRCASSLGGGTGVTNSPLHFGNGTRLTVT.

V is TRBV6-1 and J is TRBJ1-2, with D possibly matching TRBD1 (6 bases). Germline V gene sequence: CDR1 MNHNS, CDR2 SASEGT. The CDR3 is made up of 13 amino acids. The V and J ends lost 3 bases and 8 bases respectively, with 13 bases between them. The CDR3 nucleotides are TGTGCCAGCAGTGAGAGTGGACAGATAGGCTACACCTTC. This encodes CASSESGQIGYTF.

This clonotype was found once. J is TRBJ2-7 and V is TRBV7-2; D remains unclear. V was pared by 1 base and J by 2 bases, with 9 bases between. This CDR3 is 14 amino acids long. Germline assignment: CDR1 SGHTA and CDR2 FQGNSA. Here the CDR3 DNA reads TGTGCCAGCAGCTTAGGGTTCGGACCCTACGAGCAGTACTTC. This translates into CASSLGFGPYEQYF.